The 13 T cell receptor beta chains presented below share a single source sample, sequenced in a study of blood T cell repertoires in COVID-19 (dated by TCRdb to between 2020 and 2021). Libraries were prepared through the immunoSEQ multiplex PCR assay. The table was pulled from immuneACCESS by TCRdb, which kept in-frame rearrangements only. Such tables lose some clones; where checked, under half of the loss comes from unresolved V genes, and the rest has no known cause. Within this sample are fewer than 120,000 clones, with more than 65% of them counted one time only. Of the sample, about 4.1% is held by the ten largest clones. The sequencing sample was made of peripheral blood. The receptors were sampled from a woman of 80 years or more with acute or convalescent COVID-19.

This clone was counted only a few times. The rearrangement joins TRBV14 to TRBJ2-4; 8 bases fit TRBD1. The CDR3 contains 15 residues. V shed 4 bases, J shed 8 bases, and the junction held 10 bases outside the gene matches. Germline-derived CDR1 and CDR2 are SGHDN and FVKESK. CDR3 coding DNA: TGTGCCAGCAGCCTCCAACCAGGGGGCGCGGACATTCAGTACTTC. It translates to CASSLQPGGADIQYF.

The chain combines TRBV7-2 with TRBJ2-3; D might be TRBD1 (5 bases). The CDR3 runs 15 residues. V was shortened by 1 base and J by 6 bases, with 14 bases between the two germline ends. In germline, CDR1 is SGHTA, CDR2 FQGNSA. The CDR3, as DNA: TGTGCCAGCAGCTTAGGGTCAGGGCTTAGGGATACGCAGTATTTT. Translation: CASSLGSGLRDTQYF.

V and J are TRBV19 and TRBJ1-5; D unresolved. Germline CDR1 is LNHDA and CDR2 is SQIVND (reference sequence). The CDR3 totals 12 residues. The V end lost 5 bases, the J end lost 8 bases, and 10 bases lay between the germline ends. The CDR3 nucleotides are TGTGCCAGTAGTCACCGGGATAAGCCCCAGCATTTT. This translates into CASSHRDKPQHF.

The chain joins TRBV5-1 to TRBJ1-1, with TRBD1 identical over 7 bases. J was trimmed by 1 base and V by 1 base; bases with no gene match: 4. Looked up from germline, CDR1 is SGHRS and CDR2 is YFSETQ. This CDR3 comprises 15 residues. The CDR3 DNA reads TGCGCCAGCAGCTTGACAGGGGCCTCGAACACTGAAGCTTTCTTT. This gives the protein CASSLTGASNTEAFF.

The chain carries TRBV30 and TRBJ1-5, with D unresolved. The CDR3 loop spans 12 amino acids. Per the germline V gene, CDR1 is GTSNPN and CDR2 is SVGIG (reference sequence). V dropped 2 bases and J dropped 9 bases, with 11 bases sitting between them. CDR3 residues: CAWSLTRGPQHF. The CDR3 bases are TGTGCCTGGAGTCTCACCCGGGGGCCCCAGCATTTT.

V and J are TRBV29-1 and TRBJ2-7, with D hard to call. The germline V gene encodes CDR1 SQVTM and CDR2 ANQGSEA. The CDR3 has 12 residues. Deletions cut 4 bases from V and 2 bases from J, with 9 bases between. Here the CDR3 DNA reads TGCAGCGTTGTTGGGCGCACCTACGAGCAGTACTTC. Its translation is CSVVGRTYEQYF.

V is TRBV6-5 and J is TRBJ2-7; TRBD2 agrees at 8 bases. Germline CDR1 MNHEY, CDR2 SVGAGI. The CDR3 loop spans 14 amino acids. V shed 4 bases, J shed 5 bases, and the junction held 7 bases outside the gene matches. The CDR3 DNA is TGTGCCAGCAGTTTAGGAAGACTAGCGAACGAGCAGTACTTC. Translated, it gives CASSLGRLANEQYF.

This chain uses TRBV7-9 with TRBJ1-1, with TRBD1 matching over 9 bases. The germline CDR1 and CDR2 sequences are SEHNR and FQNEAQ (reference sequence). The CDR3 is made up of 15 amino acids. Unmatched junction bases numbered 5, after V lost 5 bases and J lost 1 base. CDR3 loop: CASSAPQGANTEAFF. The CDR3 nucleotides are TGTGCCAGCAGCGCGCCACAGGGGGCGAACACTGAAGCTTTCTTT.

The rearrangement links TRBV27 to TRBJ2-7, with 8 bases lining up with TRBD1. Looked up from germline, CDR1 is MNHEY and CDR2 is SMNVEV (reference sequence). V lost 2 bases, J lost 5 bases, and 2 bases stayed unmatched. CDR3 length: 13 amino acids. The CDR3 bases are TGTGCCAGCAGTTTAGACAGGGGCAACGAGCAGTACTTC. The encoded protein is CASSLDRGNEQYF.

This chain connects TRBV19 to TRBJ1-5, with a weak D call TRBD1 (6 bases). Germline CDR1 is LNHDA and CDR2 is SQIVND (reference sequence). V lost 11 bases to trimming and J lost 3 bases, with 17 bases between them. The CDR3 spans 14 residues. CDR3: CAVTGQGYNQPQHF. The CDR3 DNA reads TGTGCCGTCACGGGACAAGGCTACAATCAGCCCCAGCATTTT. Filled out from reference TRBV19 and TRBJ1-5, the complete variable domain reads DGGITQSPKYLFRKEGQNVTLSCEQNLNHDAMYWYRQDPGQGLRLIYYSQIVNDFQKGDIAEGYSVSREKKESFPLTVTSAQKNPTAFYLCAVTGQGYNQPQHFGDGTRLSIL.

The CDR3 here is CASSLDEGGYNEQFF. CDR3 bases: TGTGCCAGCAGCTTAGATGAGGGCGGCTACAATGAGCAGTTCTTC. The rearrangement links TRBV11-1 to TRBJ2-1, with a tentative D call TRBD2 (5 bases). V lost 1 base to trimming and J lost 3 bases, with 10 bases between them. This CDR3 contains 15 residues. Germline CDR1 and CDR2: SGHAT and FQDESV (reference sequence). Combining the CDR3 with reference TRBV11-1 and TRBJ2-1 gives the whole variable domain EAEVAQSPRYKITEKSQAVAFWCDPISGHATLYWYRQILGQGPELLVQFQDESVVDDSQLPKDRFSAERLKGVDSTLKIQPAELGDSAMYLCASSLDEGGYNEQFFGPGTRLTVL.

This clone was counted only a few times. The chain links TRBV19 to TRBJ2-1; perhaps TRBD2 as D (6 bases). In germline, CDR1 is LNHDA, CDR2 SQIVND (reference sequence). V lost 10 bases, J lost 6 bases, and 19 bases lay in between. The CDR3 loop spans 14 amino acids. The CDR3 DNA follows: TGTGCCACCGATTCGGGTTGGCGGGGCAATGAGCAGTTCTTC. This sequence encodes CATDSGWRGNEQFF.

The chain has TRBV5-1 and TRBJ1-3; the match to TRBD1 covers 7 bases. Germline V gene sequence: CDR1 SGHRS, CDR2 YFSETQ. This CDR3 has 16 amino acids. V shed 3 bases and J 0 bases; nucleotides not matched to a gene: 6. Written as DNA, the CDR3 is TGCGCCAGCAGCTGGGACAGACTCAGCTCTGGAAACACCATATATTTT. It is translated as CASSWDRLSSGNTIYF.